This T cell receptor (beta chain) emerged from a study of T cell clones after liver transplantation. CDR3 length: 15 residues. V lost 2 bases and J lost 6; bases outside the gene matches: 6. CDR1 is MNHEY, CDR2 SVGAGI, per germline. Data came from immunoSEQ multiplex PCR; TCRdb stores just in-frame clones and leaves some out. Among about 11,000 clones listed, 71% were seen once. The rearrangement uses TRBV6-5 and TRBJ2-3; 9 bases map to TRBD2. Here the sequenced sample was CD4+ T cells from blood, taken approximately 30 months after liver transplant. This sequence was found in a human patient who received a liver transplant. Some T cells here may be from the graft donor. The CDR3 sequence: CASSYRGTSYDTQYF. CDR3 coding DNA: TGTGCCAGCAGTTACAGAGGGACTAGCTATGATACGCAGTATTTT.